The source of this T cell receptor (beta chain) is a study of T cell repertoires in cytomegalovirus infection. Study in general: It can be stated that public TCR beta signatures indicated CMV infection as well as a matching HLA type. Whole-study findings and limits: CMV carriers with the relevant HLA were identified by cumulative public TCR beta family frequency. Within the response measured ex vivo, HLA-C-restricted CMV-specific TCR beta clonotypes were dominant.

Each CDR3 protein is one row after TCRdb ran MiXCR on the reads. The data contain under 200,000 distinct CDR3 sequences, roughly 9.8% of them seen just once; the ten biggest clones take up about 4.2%. The CDR3 totals 14 residues. The ends were cut back, 2 bases at V and 2 bases at J, with 11 bases in the middle. Germline assignment: CDR1 SGHDT and CDR2 YYEEEE. Remarks on this clonotype: The antigen is not known.

The origin of this receptor is a human donor in good health (CMV status not recorded). Some clones in this sample may be carry-over from other donors' samples. The sample comprised PBMCs. This chain connects TRBV5-6 to TRBJ2-7, with a tentative D call TRBD1 (6 bases). The CDR3 DNA sequence: TGTGCCAGCAGCTTCTGGACAGCTACCTACGAGCAGTACTTC. This gives the protein CASSFWTATYEQYF. The variable domain in full, completed from reference TRBV5-6 and TRBJ2-7, reads DAGVTQSPTHLIKTRGQQVTLRCSPKSGHDTVSWYQQALGQGPQFIFQYYEEEERQRGNFPDRFSGHQFPNYSSELNVNALLLGDSALYLCASSFWTATYEQYFGPGTRLTVT.